The rows below give T cell receptor beta chains drawn from one sample of a study of blood T cell repertoires in COVID-19. This table comes from immunoSEQ multiplex PCR, and its TCRdb copy is limited to in-frame clones, with some not included. The sample includes roughly 160,000 clones, roughly 84% seen only once; the top ten take about 5.6%. The sample consisted of peripheral blood. These receptors originate from a woman aged 45-65 years with COVID-19, enrolled during active disease. Both conserved end residues are part of each CDR3. A D gene is named only where the DNA matches it firmly. Some rows mark clone size as missing; the rest say once, few, many or name a class of expanded clone.

abundance: once
j_gene: TRBJ1-2
d_gene: .
v_gene: TRBV7-2
CDR3nt: TGTGCCAGCAGCTTAGCCGGCAGGGCGAACTATGGCTACACCTTC
CDR3aa: CASSLAGRANYGYTF

abundance: .
j_gene: TRBJ2-5
d_gene: .
v_gene: TRBV6-5
CDR3nt: TGTGCCAGCAGTTACTGGCCGTGGGAGACCCAGTACTTC
CDR3aa: CASSYWPWETQYF

abundance: once
j_gene: TRBJ1-3
d_gene: TRBD1
v_gene: TRBV2
CDR3nt: TGTGCCAGCAGGAGGACAGGGGACGGAAACACCATATATTTT
CDR3aa: CASRRTGDGNTIYF

abundance: .
j_gene: TRBJ1-5
d_gene: .
v_gene: TRBV24-1
CDR3nt: TGTGCCACCGGGGACGGAGGGCAGCCCCAGCATTTT
CDR3aa: CATGDGGQPQHF

abundance: .
j_gene: TRBJ2-5
d_gene: TRBD1
v_gene: TRBV4-2
CDR3nt: TGTGCCAGCAGCCAAGCTGGGGACAGGGTTCCACAACAAGAGACCCAGTACTTC
CDR3aa: CASSQAGDRVPQQETQYF

abundance: .
j_gene: TRBJ1-4
d_gene: TRBD1
v_gene: TRBV7-9
CDR3nt: TGTGCCAGCAGCTCTGGGACAGGCGGTAATGAAAAACTGTTTTTT
CDR3aa: CASSSGTGGNEKLFF

abundance: few
j_gene: TRBJ2-5
d_gene: TRBD2
v_gene: TRBV7-9
CDR3nt: TGTGCCAGCAGCTTGACTAGCGGGGGACCAGGTGGAGAGACCCAGTACTTC
CDR3aa: CASSLTSGGPGGETQYF

abundance: .
j_gene: TRBJ1-2
d_gene: TRBD1
v_gene: TRBV2
CDR3nt: TGTGCCAGCACCCTGACAGGGGAGGTTGGCTACACCTTC
CDR3aa: CASTLTGEVGYTF

abundance: .
j_gene: TRBJ2-3
d_gene: TRBD1
v_gene: TRBV7-9
CDR3nt: TGTGCCAGCATGTACCGGGGACAGGGGGCCACAGATACGCAGTATTTT
CDR3aa: CASMYRGQGATDTQYF

abundance: .
j_gene: TRBJ2-1
d_gene: TRBD2
v_gene: TRBV11-2
CDR3nt: TGTGCCAGCAGCTTAGGTTTCACTAGCGGGAACAATGAGCAGTTCTTC
CDR3aa: CASSLGFTSGNNEQFF

abundance: .
j_gene: TRBJ1-2
d_gene: .
v_gene: TRBV6-2/TRBV6-3
CDR3nt: TGTGCCAGCAGTTACGGGGAGTTAAAGAGGGGCTACACCTTC
CDR3aa: CASSYGELKRGYTF

abundance: .
j_gene: TRBJ1-5
d_gene: .
v_gene: TRBV5-6
CDR3nt: TGTGCCAGCAGTTACATCCCCCCACCACAGGGATTGGAACAGCCCCAGCATTTT
CDR3aa: CASSYIPPPQGLEQPQHF

abundance: .
j_gene: TRBJ2-1
d_gene: .
v_gene: TRBV24-1
CDR3nt: TGTGCCACCGGTGAGCCCCTATTGGATGAGCAGTTCTTC
CDR3aa: CATGEPLLDEQFF

abundance: .
j_gene: TRBJ1-6
d_gene: TRBD1
v_gene: TRBV7-9
CDR3nt: TGTGCCAGCAGCTCGTCGACAGGGGTCAATTCACCCCTCCACTTT
CDR3aa: CASSSSTGVNSPLHF

abundance: .
j_gene: TRBJ2-7
d_gene: .
v_gene: TRBV28
CDR3nt: TGTGCCAGCAGTTTACCCGCTACCTACGAGCAGTACTTC
CDR3aa: CASSLPATYEQYF

abundance: .
j_gene: TRBJ1-2
d_gene: .
v_gene: TRBV12-3/TRBV12-4
CDR3nt: TGTGCCAGCAGTTTAGGCAGGGGAGCTGGCTACACCTTC
CDR3aa: CASSLGRGAGYTF